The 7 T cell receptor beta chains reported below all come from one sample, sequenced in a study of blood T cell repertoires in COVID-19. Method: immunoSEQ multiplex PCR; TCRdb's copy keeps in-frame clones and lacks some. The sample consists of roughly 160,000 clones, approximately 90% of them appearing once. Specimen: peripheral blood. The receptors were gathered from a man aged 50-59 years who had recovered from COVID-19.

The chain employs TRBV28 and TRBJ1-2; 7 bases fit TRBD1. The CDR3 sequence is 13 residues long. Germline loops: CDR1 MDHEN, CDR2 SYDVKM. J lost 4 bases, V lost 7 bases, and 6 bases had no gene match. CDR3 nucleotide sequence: TGTGCCAGCATGGAGGGGGCCGCCTATGGCTACACCTTC. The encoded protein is CASMEGAAYGYTF.

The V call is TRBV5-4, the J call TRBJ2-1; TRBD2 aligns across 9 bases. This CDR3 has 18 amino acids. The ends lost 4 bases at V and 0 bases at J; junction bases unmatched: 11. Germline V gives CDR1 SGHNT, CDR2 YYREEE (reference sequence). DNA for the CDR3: TGTGCCAGCAGCCCAGAGGGGGGAGCGGGAGGCTCCTACAATGAGCAGTTCTTC. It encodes CASSPEGGAGGSYNEQFF. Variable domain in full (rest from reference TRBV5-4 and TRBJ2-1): ETGVTQSPTHLIKTRGQQVTLRCSSQSGHNTVSWYQQALGQGPQFIFQYYREEENGRGNFPPRFSGLQFPNYSSELNVNALELDDSALYLCASSPEGGAGGSYNEQFFGPGTRLTVL.

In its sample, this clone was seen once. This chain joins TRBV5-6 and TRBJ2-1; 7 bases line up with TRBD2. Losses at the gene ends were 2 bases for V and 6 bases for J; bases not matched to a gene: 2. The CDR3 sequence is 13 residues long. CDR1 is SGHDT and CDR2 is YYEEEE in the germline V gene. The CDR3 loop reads CASSFTSVNEQFF. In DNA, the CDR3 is TGTGCCAGCAGCTTTACTAGCGTCAATGAGCAGTTCTTC.

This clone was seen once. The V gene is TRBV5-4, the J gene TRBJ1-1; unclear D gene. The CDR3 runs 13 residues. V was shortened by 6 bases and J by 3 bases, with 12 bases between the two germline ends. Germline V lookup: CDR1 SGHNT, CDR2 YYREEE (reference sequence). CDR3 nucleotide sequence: TGTGCCAGCACCACGAGGTGGGACACTGAAGCTTTCTTT. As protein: CASTTRWDTEAFF.

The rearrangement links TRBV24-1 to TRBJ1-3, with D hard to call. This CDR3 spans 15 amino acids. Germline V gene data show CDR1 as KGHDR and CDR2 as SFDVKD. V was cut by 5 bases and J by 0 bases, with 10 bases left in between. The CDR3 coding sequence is TGTGCCACCAGTGGGTCGGGGAACTCTGGAAACACCATATATTTT. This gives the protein CATSGSGNSGNTIYF.

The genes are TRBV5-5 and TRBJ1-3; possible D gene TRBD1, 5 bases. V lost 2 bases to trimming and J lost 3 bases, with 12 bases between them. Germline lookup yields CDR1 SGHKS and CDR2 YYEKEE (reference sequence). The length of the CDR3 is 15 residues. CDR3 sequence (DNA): TGTGCCAGCAGCTTTGGGGGGACTGGTGGAAACACCATATATTTT. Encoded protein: CASSFGGTGGNTIYF. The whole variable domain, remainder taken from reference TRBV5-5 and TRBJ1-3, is DAGVTQSPTHLIKTRGQQVTLRCSPISGHKSVSWYQQVLGQGPQFIFQYYEKEERGRGNFPDRFSARQFPNYSSELNVNALLLGDSALYLCASSFGGTGGNTIYFGEGSWLTVV.

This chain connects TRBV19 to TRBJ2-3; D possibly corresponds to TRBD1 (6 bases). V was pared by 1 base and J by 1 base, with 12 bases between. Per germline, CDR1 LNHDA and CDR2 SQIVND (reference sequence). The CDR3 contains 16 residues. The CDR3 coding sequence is TGTGCCAGTAGTATAGGAAACAGGGTTGGCACAGATACGCAGTATTTT. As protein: CASSIGNRVGTDTQYF.